This entry lists 21 T cell receptor beta chains sequenced from one sample in a study of blood T cell repertoires in COVID-19. This table comes from immunoSEQ multiplex PCR, and its TCRdb copy is limited to in-frame clones, with some not included. The sample records about 310,000 clones, roughly 88% being singletons. The sample consisted of PBMCs or T cells enriched from blood (not recorded which). These receptor sequences come from a man between 25 and 39 years old who had recovered from COVID-19.

The chain has TRBV30 and TRBJ1-2, with D possibly matching TRBD1 (5 bases). The V end lost 2 bases, the J end lost 8 bases, and 12 bases lay between the germline ends. This CDR3 spans 12 amino acids. Germline CDR1 and CDR2: GTSNPN and SVGIG (reference sequence). The CDR3 spells CAWSSQGLGYTF. The CDR3 nucleotides are TGTGCCTGGAGTTCCCAGGGTCTGGGCTACACCTTC.

The chain couples TRBV13 to TRBJ1-4; D is undetermined. This CDR3 is 13 amino acids long. V was shortened by 1 base and J by 7 bases, with 7 bases between the two germline ends. The germline gives CDR1 PRHDT, CDR2 FYEKMQ (reference sequence). The CDR3 DNA follows: TGTGCCAGCAGCTTAGCCGGGAGTGAAAAACTGTTTTTT. Amino acids: CASSLAGSEKLFF.

This clone was recorded only once. The chain joins TRBV5-8 to TRBJ1-6; D is ambiguous. Germline values: CDR1 SGHTS, CDR2 YDEGEE. The length of the CDR3 is 14 residues. V lost 5 bases, J lost 4 bases, and 10 bases lay in between. The CDR3, as DNA: TGTGCCAGCAGGGTTAGGGAGTATAATTCACCCCTCCACTTT. It codes for CASRVREYNSPLHF.

This chain joins TRBV6-6 and TRBJ1-2; TRBD1 matches 7 bases. V shed 8 bases and J 1 base; nucleotides not matched to a gene: 4. The germline V gene has CDR1 MNHNY and CDR2 SVGAGI (reference sequence). This CDR3 has 13 residues. For the CDR3, the DNA is TGTGCCAGCCTCGACAGGGATAACTATGGCTACACCTTC. The encoded protein is CASLDRDNYGYTF.

This chain uses TRBV2 with TRBJ1-2; TRBD1 matches at 7 bases. From germline, CDR1 is SNHLY and CDR2 FYNNEI. The CDR3 is 13 amino acids. V gave up 6 bases and J gave up 7 bases; unmatched junction bases: 8. CDR3: CASRSTGRLGYTF. In nucleotides, the CDR3 is TGTGCCAGCAGATCGACAGGGCGGCTTGGCTACACCTTC.

The chain links TRBV24-1 to TRBJ2-3; 7 nucleotides agree with TRBD1. The CDR3 extends over 15 amino acids. Germline V gene sequence: CDR1 KGHDR, CDR2 SFDVKD. Trimming at V came to 3 bases and at J to 4 bases, leaving 6 bases not matched to a gene. The CDR3 region is CATSDIGTVADTQYF. The DNA of the CDR3 is TGTGCCACCAGTGATATTGGGACAGTGGCAGATACGCAGTATTTT.

In its sample, this clone was seen a few times. The chain uses TRBV28 and TRBJ2-7, with D unclear. V lost 2 bases to trimming and J lost 2 bases, with 19 bases between them. The CDR3 loop spans 17 amino acids. Germline CDR1 and CDR2: MDHEN and SYDVKM. The CDR3: CASSLVQAKKIAYEQYF. The CDR3 DNA follows: TGTGCCAGCAGTTTAGTCCAGGCTAAGAAGATAGCCTACGAGCAGTACTTC.

The J gene is TRBJ2-7, the V gene TRBV9; 7 positions match TRBD1. Germline assignment: CDR1 SGDLS and CDR2 YYNGEE. The CDR3 sequence is 15 residues long. V gave up 0 bases and J gave up 1 base; unmatched junction bases: 4. The CDR3 bases are TGTGCCAGCAGCGTAGGGACAGGAGAGTCCTACGAGCAGTACTTC. This encodes CASSVGTGESYEQYF.

V usage is TRBV5-4 and J usage is TRBJ2-7; 7 nucleotides line up with TRBD1. Germline V gene data show CDR1 as SGHNT and CDR2 as YYREEE (reference sequence). V shed 4 bases and J 5 bases; nucleotides not matched to a gene: 12. This CDR3 has 15 amino acids. The chain's CDR3 is CASSNRDSSFHEQYF. As DNA, the CDR3 is TGTGCCAGCAGCAACCGGGACAGTTCATTCCACGAGCAGTACTTC.

This chain connects TRBV11-2 to TRBJ1-1; 8 bases are shared with TRBD1. Germline V gene sequence: CDR1 SGHAT, CDR2 FQNNGV. The ends lost 5 bases at V and 3 bases at J; junction bases unmatched: 14. The CDR3 extends over 17 amino acids. CDR3 in amino acids: CASSPTRQGRPYTEAFF. CDR3 DNA sequence: TGTGCCAGCAGCCCGACGAGACAGGGGAGACCGTACACTGAAGCTTTCTTT.

J is TRBJ2-7 and V is TRBV19; 7 positions match TRBD1. Per the germline V gene, CDR1 is LNHDA and CDR2 is SQIVND (reference sequence). V was pared by 5 bases and J by 2 bases, with 6 bases of the junction left unmatched. This CDR3 region has 14 residues. The CDR3 is CASSPLGQPYEQYF. The DNA for the CDR3 is TGTGCCAGTAGTCCACTGGGACAGCCCTACGAGCAGTACTTC.

This clone has only a few counts. The gene calls are TRBV4-1 and TRBJ1-1; 7 bases line up with TRBD1. CDR1 and CDR2 from the germline V gene are MGHRA and YSYEKL. J lost 1 base, V lost 3 bases, and 2 bases had no gene match. CDR3 length: 14 amino acids. The DNA for the CDR3 is TGCGCCAGCAGCCACGGACAGGCGAACACTGAAGCTTTCTTT. Its translation: CASSHGQANTEAFF.

This clone has more than one count but fewer than ten. This chain links TRBV6-5 with TRBJ1-5; a possible D gene is TRBD1 (6 bases). The CDR3 is 14 amino acids. Germline V CDR1 and CDR2: MNHEY, SVGAGI. V lost 5 bases to trimming and J lost 5 bases, with 13 bases between them. In DNA form, the CDR3 reads TGTGCCAGCAGTAGAACACAGGGTGATCAGCCCCAGCATTTT. The encoded protein is CASSRTQGDQPQHF.

This clone occurred once. V and J are TRBV7-2 and TRBJ2-7; 8 nucleotides match TRBD2. The CDR3 consists of 15 residues. Germline trimming cut 4 bases from V and 5 bases from J; bases unmatched to any gene: 10. Germline CDR1 and CDR2: SGHTA and FQGNSA. DNA for the CDR3: TGTGCCAGCAGCTCCAGGGACGGGGGGGAAAACGAGCAGTACTTC. The encoded protein is CASSSRDGGENEQYF.

This rearrangement joins TRBV5-1 to TRBJ2-4, with TRBD2 matching over 8 bases. The CDR3 is made up of 16 amino acids. CDR1 and CDR2 (germline): SGHRS, YFSETQ. V lost 4 bases, J lost 3 bases, and 9 bases stayed unmatched. CDR3 coding DNA: TGCGCCAGCAGCCCGGGGGGGTCAATCGGCAAAAACATTCAGTACTTC. This codes for CASSPGGSIGKNIQYF.

The chain has TRBV7-8 and TRBJ2-7, with 7 bases identical to TRBD1. The J segment lost 2 bases and the V segment lost 0 bases, leaving 13 bases of the junction unmatched. The CDR3 has 18 residues. Looked up from germline, CDR1 is SGHVS and CDR2 is FQNEAQ. CDR3 coding DNA: TGTGCCAGCAGCTTAGCGCTAGGGGGCGCGTATATCACCTACGAGCAGTACTTC. This codes for CASSLALGGAYITYEQYF.

V usage is TRBV5-6 and J usage is TRBJ2-3; D perhaps matches TRBD2 (5 bases). CDR1 is SGHDT and CDR2 is YYEEEE in the germline V gene. V was pared by 0 bases and J by 4 bases, with 9 bases between. The CDR3 loop spans 14 amino acids. CDR3 in DNA: TGTGCCAGCAGCTTGGGGGCTAGCCCAGATACGCAGTATTTT. This gives the protein CASSLGASPDTQYF.

The chain recombines TRBV15 with TRBJ1-1; D is ambiguous. This CDR3 spans 13 amino acids. V was shortened by 2 bases and J by 3 bases, with 7 bases between the two germline ends. Germline CDR1 reads LNHNV; CDR2 reads YYDKDF (reference sequence). The CDR3 region has the DNA TGTGCCACCAGCAGATTACAGTACACTGAAGCTTTCTTT. It is translated as CATSRLQYTEAFF.

For this clone: The same CDR3 is also encoded by other DNA sequences in this sample. V usage is TRBV6-4 and J usage is TRBJ2-1, with D unclear. CDR1 is MRHNA, CDR2 SNTAGT, per germline. Deletions cut 4 bases from V and 0 bases from J, with 4 bases between. The CDR3 loop spans 13 amino acids. The CDR3 sequence is CASSASSYNEQFF. The CDR3 DNA reads TGTGCCAGCAGTGCCAGCTCCTACAATGAGCAGTTCTTC.

The chain uses TRBV4-1 and TRBJ1-1, with D possibly matching TRBD1 (6 bases). In germline, CDR1 is MGHRA, CDR2 YSYEKL. Deletions cut 4 bases from V and 11 bases from J, with 14 bases between. The CDR3 has 12 residues. Written as DNA, the CDR3 is TGCGCCAGCAGCCCCACGGGACACCGCGCTTTCTTT. Translation: CASSPTGHRAFF.

In its sample, this clone was seen once. For the CDR3, the DNA is TGTGCCAGCAGTGAAGTGGATGGGAGTGGCTACACCTTC. It specifies CASSEVDGSGYTF. This rearrangement joins TRBV6-1 to TRBJ1-2; D gene unclear. Germline assignment: CDR1 MNHNS and CDR2 SASEGT. This CDR3 contains 13 residues. Trimming stripped 1 base from V and 7 bases from J, with 10 bases between.